This T cell receptor beta chain emerged from a study of T cell responses to AZD1222 COVID-19 vaccine. Study-level points and caveats: After two AZD1222 doses, spike-specific TCR breadth and depth rose versus day 0. Clonal diversity was possibly underestimated, and the donors were mostly white British, with more females. The study reported that nearly half of spike-specific TCRs target unmutated variant regions. Just a handful of AZD1222 recipients were seropositive at baseline.

Measured with immunoSEQ multiplex PCR; TCRdb has only the in-frame clones, and not every one. Here the sample spans approximately 93,000 clones, about 88% being singletons. The V end was cut by 2 bases, the J end by 0 bases, with 0 bases between. This CDR3 has 11 amino acids. Germline V lookup: CDR1 SGHRS, CDR2 YFSETQ. A few counts support this clone. Its specificity is not known. This same CDR3 is encoded by further DNA sequences in the sample. The chain employs TRBV5-1 and TRBJ2-7; D remains unclear. The specimen comprised peripheral blood, sampled 28 days after the second AZD1222 dose. This TCR derives from an adult who received the AZD1222 COVID-19 vaccine. CDR3 nucleotides: TGCGCCAGCAGCTTCTCCTACGAGCAGTACTTC. It encodes CASSFSYEQYF. Full variable domain (missing parts from reference TRBV5-1 and TRBJ2-7): KAGVTQTPRYLIKTRGQQVTLSCSPISGHRSVSWYQQTPGQGLQFLFEYFSETQRNKGNFPGRFSGRQFSNSRSEMNVSTLELGDSALYLCASSFSYEQYFGPGTRLTVT.